This TCR beta chain was profiled in a study of blood T cells in healthy people across ages. Study-wide results and caveats: Naive CD4+ cell counts and diversity both ran higher in long-lived than in aged donors.

The individuals who served as donors were healthy Caucasians living in Russia, aged roughly 6 to 95. Regarding this clonotype: Its matching antigen is unknown.

V was trimmed by 3 bases and J by 5 bases, leaving 11 bases between them. The CDR3 extends over 13 amino acids. Germline V CDR1 and CDR2: DFQATT, SNEGSKA (reference sequence). A J-beta primer mix and a sample-barcoded 5' primer were used in a second PCR of about 7 to 11 cycles. A template-switch adaptor containing 12 random nucleotides labeled each cDNA molecule. Every individual sample yielded 2.5 million or more paired-end reads (each containing CDR3). TCRdb independently ran MiXCR on the 5' RACE reads; one entry per CDR3 protein. The top ten hold around 18% of the sample, which has just over 1 million distinct CDR3 sequences, 45% seen once.

J is TRBJ2-1 and V is TRBV20-1; D might be TRBD2 (5 bases). The sequence derives from a woman aged 55-69 years in good health. The sample taken for sequencing was blood. The CDR3, as DNA: TGCAGTGCTAGCCGGGAATCAGACAATGAGCAGTTCTTC. Its protein product is CSASRESDNEQFF.